This TCR beta chain was found in a study of T cells in Graves' hyperthyroidism and ophthalmopathy. Germline-derived CDR1 and CDR2 are SNHLY and FYNNEI. The CDR3 runs 14 residues. The J segment lost 7 bases and the V segment lost 6 bases, leaving 7 bases of the junction unmatched. From RNA transcripts, TCR beta CDR3 regions were amplified. The HTBI primer set drove a first-round RT-PCR of the TCR CDR3. TCRdb itself ran the multiplex PCR reads through MiXCR, one entry per CDR3 protein. The profile shows approximately 870,000 distinct CDR3 sequences, roughly 40% of them singletons. Patients were excluded for uncontrolled infection, other autoimmune disease, pregnancy or lactation. This clonotype was counted many times.

Sample: blood. This chain joins TRBV2 and TRBJ1-5, with 9 bases matching TRBD1. This TCR came from a man between 18 and 35 years old with Graves' hyperthyroidism. The CDR3 loop reads CASREQGAHQPQHF. The CDR3 DNA sequence: TGTGCCAGCAGGGAACAGGGGGCTCACCAGCCCCAGCATTTT.